This note documents a single T cell receptor (beta chain) sequence. Its antigen is unknown. This entry comes from a study of STAT3 mutations in large granular lymphocyte leukemia. Notes on the study in general: TCR clonotype switching after therapy occurred in about 35% of the 18 patients. At least one immunodominant TCR beta clonotype appeared in every T-cell large granular lymphocyte leukemia patient.

Germline values: CDR1 SGDLS, CDR2 YYNGEE. The junction had 10 bases not matched to a gene; V was cut back by 3 bases and J by 4 bases. This CDR3 has 15 amino acids. The repertoire was sequenced with immunoSEQ multiplex PCR; TCRdb's copy has only in-frame clones and lacks some. The sample contains 15,000 to 19,000 clones, around nine tenths of which appear only once. The receptor was isolated from a woman aged 45-59 years with T-cell large granular lymphocyte leukemia. Some clones in this sample may be carry-over from other donors' samples. Sequences were obtained from peripheral blood mononuclear cells. This chain connects TRBV9 to TRBJ2-7; 7 nucleotides line up with TRBD1. CDR3 DNA: TGTGCCAGCAGCGCCAGACAGGGTATGGTATACGAGCAGTACTTC. It is translated as CASSARQGMVYEQYF.